These 10 T cell receptor beta chains were sequenced from one sample in a study of CD8+CD57+ T cells in acquired aplastic anemia. CDR3 and TCR beta VDJ profiling relied on a genomic DNA template. TCRdb passed the reads through MiXCR, listing each CDR3 protein once. The table lists 100,000 to 130,000 distinct CDR3 sequences, 51% of them singletons, with 25% to 35% in the top ten. Material: sorted CD4+, CD8+, or CD8+CD57+ T cells (not recorded which) from PBMCs. These receptors originate from a human donor in good health, serving as a control.

About this clonotype itself: The CDR3 does not end in the conserved phenylalanine or tryptophan, so this is likely a read error. The chain combines TRBV20-1 with TRBJ2-7, with D perhaps assigned TRBD1 or TRBD2 (7 bases each). CDR3 length: 15 amino acids. The V gene's germline CDR1 is DFQATT and CDR2 SNEGSKA (reference sequence). The V gene lost 3 bases and the J gene lost 2 bases, with 17 bases spanning the gap. CDR3 residues: CSASKGGTVTYEQYL. Written as DNA, the CDR3 is TGCAGTGCTAGCAAGGGGGGGACAGTTACCTACGAGCAGTACCTC.

The chain combines TRBV12-3 or TRBV12-4 with TRBJ1-2; 7 bases fit TRBD1. The CDR3 length is 13 residues. V trimming: 8 bases; J trimming: 2 bases; junction bases outside the gene matches: 5. CDR3 bases: TGTGCCAGCGGCTCGACAGGGAACTATGGCTACACCTTC. This gives the protein CASGSTGNYGYTF.

This rearrangement joins TRBV29-1 to TRBJ2-7; the D gene is possibly TRBD1 (6 bases). The germline V gene has CDR1 SQVTM and CDR2 ANQGSEA. V dropped 1 base and J dropped 1 base, with 11 bases sitting between them. The CDR3 contains 14 residues. DNA of the CDR3: TGCAGCGTTGAAGCAGGGGACATATCCTACGAGCAGTACTTC. Its protein product is CSVEAGDISYEQYF.

This clonotype was counted at least ten times. The chain carries TRBV27 and TRBJ2-7, with D perhaps matching TRBD1 or TRBD2 (5 bases each). Germline V gene data show CDR1 as MNHEY and CDR2 as SMNVEV (reference sequence). The V and J ends lost 0 bases and 5 bases respectively, with 17 bases between them. The CDR3 is 16 residues long. The CDR3 here is CASSLSSGRRRDEQYF. DNA for the CDR3: TGTGCCAGCAGTTTATCGTCGGGACGGCGAAGAGACGAGCAGTACTTC.

Judged by abundance, this clonotype is medium-sized. This chain connects TRBV29-1 to TRBJ1-2; D not resolved. The V gene lost 1 base and the J gene lost 4 bases, with 7 bases spanning the gap. The germline CDR1 and CDR2 sequences are SQVTM and ANQGSEA. The CDR3 extends over 12 amino acids. The DNA of the CDR3 is TGCAGCGTTGAAGGGCAGTTCTATGGCTACACCTTC. Encoded protein: CSVEGQFYGYTF.

The chain combines TRBV2 with TRBJ1-2; 7 bases map to TRBD1. The CDR3 has 11 amino acids. Trimming took 6 bases from V and 9 from J; bases not matched to a gene: 4. CDR1 is SNHLY, CDR2 FYNNEI, per germline. The CDR3 coding sequence is TGTGCCAGCAGGGAGGACAGGAGCTACACCTTC. Translated, it gives CASREDRSYTF.

The chain links TRBV15 to TRBJ1-5; tentatively, D is TRBD1 (6 bases). Germline CDR1 LNHNV, CDR2 YYDKDF (reference sequence). This CDR3 region has 13 residues. V was shortened by 3 bases and J by 5 bases, with 8 bases between the two germline ends. The CDR3 DNA reads as TGTGCCACCAGCAGTAGGGGGGATCAGCCCCAGCATTTT. Amino acid sequence: CATSSRGDQPQHF.

This clonotype was detected only a few times. The chain uses TRBV29-1 and TRBJ1-3, with 7 nucleotides matching TRBD1. The CDR3 length is 13 residues. V shed 3 bases and J 2 bases; nucleotides not matched to a gene: 1. Germline CDR1 reads SQVTM; CDR2 reads ANQGSEA. The CDR3 DNA follows: TGCAGCGTTGACACAGGGGCTGGAAACACCATATATTTT. The encoded protein is CSVDTGAGNTIYF.

This chain joins TRBV5-1 and TRBJ2-3, with a weak D call TRBD1 (6 bases). The CDR3 contains 14 residues. The ends were cut back, 3 bases at V and 0 bases at J, with 8 bases in the middle. Germline CDR1 reads SGHRS; CDR2 reads YFSETQ. CDR3 loop: CASSSQGSTDTQYF. The CDR3 DNA is TGCGCCAGCAGCTCCCAGGGGAGCACAGATACGCAGTATTTT.

The J gene is TRBJ2-1, the V gene TRBV15; D gene uncertain. Germline V lookup: CDR1 LNHNV, CDR2 YYDKDF (reference sequence). Trimming took off 0 bases at V and 14 bases at J, with 11 bases between the two ends. The CDR3 is 12 amino acids. CDR3 sequence (DNA): TGTGCCACCAGCAGAGAAGCACAGCGAGAGTTCTTC. Protein product: CATSREAQREFF. The full variable domain, its missing parts supplied by reference TRBV15 and TRBJ2-1, is DAMVIQNPRYQVTQFGKPVTLSCSQTLNHNVMYWYQQKSSQAPKLLFHYYDKDFNNEADTPDNFQSRRPNTSFCFLDIRSPGLGDTAMYLCATSREAQREFFGPGTRLTVL.